What follows describes a single T cell receptor (beta chain). This clone's antigen is unknown. Base qualities are not provided; no much larger clone lies one nucleotide away. This sample stems from a study of OX40 agonist ivuxolimab in advanced cancers. In the study overall: The costimulatory receptor OX40 (CD134) was targeted by ivuxolimab, a fully human IgG2 agonistic monoclonal antibody. The monotherapy dose-escalation portion (N ≈ 56 patients) of the phase I ivuxolimab trial is reported in the paper. Three dose-escalation patients achieved partial responses, one with hepatocellular carcinoma and two with cutaneous melanoma. Patients were allowed to have had prior anti-PD-1, anti-PD-L1 or anti-CTLA-4 therapy, and 40% of the dose-escalation patients had previously received checkpoint inhibitors. Intravenous ivuxolimab was administered to patients every 2 weeks at six dose levels: 0.01, 0.1, 0.3, 1.5, 3 and 10 mg/kg. Peripheral TCRbeta sequencing was intended to test whether TCR sequence diversity was altered and clonal T-cell expansion was caused by ivuxolimab. In the dose-escalation cohort, 70% to 90% of patients were male, and the mean age was 60 years with a range of about 20 to 90. Among the approximately 50 dose-escalation patients, 19 had hepatocellular carcinoma, about 15 melanoma, 9 renal cell carcinoma and 9 head and neck cancer. Results the study describes overall, beyond this receptor: In partial responders in the 0.1-3.0 mg/kg groups, normalized peripheral clonal expansion was found to be among the lowest, especially among CD8+ T cells. After ivuxolimab, expanded clones were on average more numerous among CD8+ T cells than among CD4+ T cells. Low levels of normalized T-cell clonal expansion were also seen in some nonresponding patients. The antigen specificity of the clonally expanded peripheral T cells was not determined. At doses of 0.1 to 3.0 mg/kg, clonal expansion of both CD4+ and CD8+ blood T cells was observed from baseline to week 6.

Patients with autoimmune disease history or receiving systemic immunosuppression were excluded from the trial. In every dose cohort, peripheral blood was drawn for TCR sequencing at baseline, cycle 4 day 1, and cycle 7 day 1. Samples were obtained from an open-label, multicenter, first-in-human phase I dose-escalation trial of ivuxolimab. The trial enrolled adults with locally advanced or metastatic head and neck squamous cell, hepatocellular, melanoma or renal cell carcinoma. Before TCR sequencing, CD4+ and CD8+ T cells were separately sorted from peripheral blood. To sequence the TCRbeta CDR3 region, genomic DNA was isolated from the sorted cells. TCRbeta CDR3 regions were sequenced using the immunoSEQ Assay. The table was pulled from immuneACCESS by TCRdb, which kept in-frame rearrangements only. Such tables lose some clones; where checked, under half of the loss comes from unresolved V genes, and the rest has no known cause. The sample table lists more than 50,000 clones, less than 90% of them with a count of one. The ten largest account for under 6% of the sample.

The germline V gene gives CDR1 as SGHAT and CDR2 as FQNNGV. V lost 5 bases and J lost 5 bases, and the count of bases not matched to a germline gene is 12. The CDR3 measures 16 amino acids from cysteine to phenylalanine. The retained sequence is limited to the CDR3, 48 bases, with the frame set at the first base. The sequence derives from an adult with an advanced solid tumor such as melanoma, head and neck, liver or kidney cancer. This chain is built from TRBV11-2 and TRBJ2-1, with 7 central nucleotides matching TRBD1. Specimen: CD4+ or CD8+ T cells sorted from blood, collected in a trial of the OX40 agonist ivuxolimab. At the DNA level, the sequence is TGTGCCAGCAGCCGAGGGACAGCGGAGACTAACAATGAGCAGTTCTTC. This is translated as CASSRGTAETNNEQFF.